This T cell receptor (beta chain) was documented in a study of T cells of healthy individuals. TCRdb reprocessed the 5' RACE reads via MiXCR and lists one record per CDR3 protein. Of under 70,000 distinct CDR3 sequences in the sample, approximately 15% were seen once. Looked up from germline, CDR1 is MNHNY and CDR2 is SVGAGI (reference sequence). Trimming took off 6 bases at V and 8 bases at J, with 16 bases between the two ends. The CDR3 consists of 13 residues. This clonotype was recorded at least ten times. This sequence originates from a human donor in good health. V and J are TRBV6-6 and TRBJ1-2, with unresolved D. CDR3 sequence: CASRGRVSGGYTF. Written as DNA, the CDR3 is TGTGCCAGCAGGGGAAGGGTCTCAGGAGGCTACACCTTC.